Below are 20 T cell receptor beta chains sequenced from a single sample in a study of cytomegalovirus exposure and HLA in healthy donors. TCRdb's copy holds only in-frame clones and misses some; the assay was immunoSEQ multiplex PCR. The sample contains roughly 250,000 clones, approximately 84% of which appear only once. Material for sequencing was PBMCs. Every receptor here comes from a woman in her thirties in good health and CMV-seropositive.

The chain combines TRBV7-9 with TRBJ1-1, with D possibly matching TRBD1 (5 bases). Germline V gene sequence: CDR1 SEHNR, CDR2 FQNEAQ (reference sequence). V was cut by 6 bases and J by 3 bases, with 8 bases left in between. The CDR3 length is 12 residues. For the CDR3, the DNA is TGTGCCAGCAGTCAGGGTCACACTGAAGCTTTCTTT. Protein sequence: CASSQGHTEAFF. The whole variable domain, remainder taken from reference TRBV7-9 and TRBJ1-1, is DTGVSQNPRHKITKRGQNVTFRCDPISEHNRLYWYRQTLGQGPEFLTYFQNEAQLEKSRLLSDRFSAERPKGSFSTLEIQRTEQGDSAMYLCASSQGHTEAFFGQGTRLTVV.

The chain links TRBV13 to TRBJ2-3; 7 bases map to TRBD2. This CDR3 spans 14 amino acids. Germline V CDR1 and CDR2: PRHDT, FYEKMQ (reference sequence). V was pared by 4 bases and J by 6 bases, with 7 bases of the junction left unmatched. This CDR3 is CASSSRTSSDTQYF. CDR3 bases: TGTGCCAGCAGCTCCCGGACTAGTTCGGATACGCAGTATTTT.

V is TRBV5-1 and J is TRBJ2-1; D is uncertain. This CDR3 contains 13 residues. Germline CDR1 is SGHRS and CDR2 is YFSETQ. V lost 0 bases and J lost 7, with 8 bases in between. The CDR3 DNA sequence: TGCGCCAGCAGCTTGGCCTATACTAATGAGCAGTTCTTC. Encoded protein: CASSLAYTNEQFF.

The J gene is TRBJ2-3, the V gene TRBV2; D perhaps matches TRBD2 (6 bases). The germline V gene has CDR1 SNHLY and CDR2 FYNNEI. The germline V and J ends were trimmed by 4 bases and 4 bases, with 9 bases remaining between them. This CDR3 has 13 residues. The CDR3 sequence is CASSGGGADTQYF. The CDR3 nucleotides are TGTGCCAGCAGTGGTGGCGGGGCAGATACGCAGTATTTT. Full variable domain (outside the CDR3, taken from reference TRBV2 and TRBJ2-3): EPEVTQTPSHQVTQMGQEVILRCVPISNHLYFYWYRQILGQKVEFLVSFYNNEISEKSEIFDDQFSVERPDGSNFTLKIRSTKLEDSAMYFCASSGGGADTQYFGPGTRLTVL.

This chain links TRBV2 with TRBJ1-1, with D uncertain. Trimming stripped 0 bases from V and 1 base from J, with 3 bases between. Per the germline V gene, CDR1 is SNHLY and CDR2 is FYNNEI. The CDR3 length is 13 residues. CDR3 in amino acids: CASSEARNTEAFF. The CDR3 DNA is TGTGCCAGCAGTGAAGCCAGGAACACTGAAGCTTTCTTT.

This sequence joins TRBV6-5 and TRBJ1-1; TRBD1 matches at 8 bases. CDR1 MNHEY and CDR2 SVGAGI come from the germline V gene. J gave up 3 bases and V 6 bases, and 3 bases lay outside the gene matches. The CDR3 loop spans 13 amino acids. CDR3 bases: TGTGCCAGCAGGGGACAGGCCCACACTGAAGCTTTCTTT. It yields the protein CASRGQAHTEAFF.

This clone appeared a single time. This rearrangement joins TRBV10-1 to TRBJ2-2; 14 bases agree with TRBD2. The CDR3 loop spans 15 amino acids. V trimming: 6 bases; J trimming: 6 bases; junction bases outside the gene matches: 3. Germline CDR1 WNHNN, CDR2 SYGVQD (reference sequence). The CDR3 DNA reads TGCGCCAGCAGGCCGGGACTAGCGGGAGCCGGGGAGCTGTTTTTT. Translated, it gives CASRPGLAGAGELFF.

The V and J genes are TRBV27 and TRBJ2-1; maybe TRBD2 (5 bases). The CDR3 is 12 amino acids. Between the trimmed V and J ends, which lost 6 bases and 8 bases, there was a span of 11 bases. Per germline, CDR1 MNHEY and CDR2 SMNVEV (reference sequence). CDR3 amino acids: CASRRGFDEQFF. The CDR3 DNA reads TGTGCCAGCAGGAGAGGGTTCGATGAGCAGTTCTTC.

This chain links TRBV4-1 with TRBJ1-2; TRBD1 aligns across 8 bases. CDR1 MGHRA and CDR2 YSYEKL come from the germline V gene. The CDR3 totals 15 residues. J was trimmed by 0 bases and V by 1 base; bases with no gene match: 1. The CDR3 DNA follows: TGCGCCAGCAGCCAAGGGGACAGGTCTAACTATGGCTACACCTTC. Translated, it gives CASSQGDRSNYGYTF.

V gene TRBV5-4 combines with J gene TRBJ2-5; TRBD1 might be the D (6 bases). The CDR3 spans 19 residues. CDR1 and CDR2 (germline): SGHNT, YYREEE (reference sequence). Trimming left V 3 bases short and J 2 bases short, with 26 bases between. The CDR3 protein is CASSSARGRGMRTQETQYF. Written as DNA, the CDR3 is TGTGCCAGCAGCTCGGCTAGGGGGAGAGGCATGCGAACACAAGAGACCCAGTACTTC.

This chain links TRBV4-2 with TRBJ1-3; possibly TRBD1 for D (6 bases). This CDR3 is built from 16 residues. Germline CDR1 is LGHNA and CDR2 is YNFKEQ. Trimming pared 6 bases from V and 4 bases from J, leaving 19 bases between. CDR3 region: CASRPAPTGSGNTIYF. In DNA, the CDR3 is TGTGCCAGCAGACCAGCCCCTACAGGGTCGGGAAACACCATATATTTT.

This chain connects TRBV28 to TRBJ2-7; tentatively, D is TRBD1 (5 bases). The length of the CDR3 is 13 residues. The V end lost 5 bases, the J end lost 2 bases, and 10 bases lay between the germline ends. Germline V gene data show CDR1 as MDHEN and CDR2 as SYDVKM. CDR3 sequence (DNA): TGTGCCAGCAGTCGACAGACAACCTACGAGCAGTACTTC. This gives the protein CASSRQTTYEQYF.

This clone showed up just once. The chain recombines TRBV6-1 with TRBJ2-2, with D possibly being TRBD1 (6 bases). The germline V gene encodes CDR1 MNHNS and CDR2 SASEGT. V was trimmed by 8 bases and J by 0 bases, leaving 13 bases between them. The CDR3 extends over 15 amino acids. The CDR3 nucleotides are TGTGCCAGCGGAACAGGGCCTTCGAACACCGGGGAGCTGTTTTTT. This codes for CASGTGPSNTGELFF.

The chain recombines TRBV6-6 with TRBJ2-7; 8 nucleotides align to TRBD2. The CDR3 consists of 13 residues. Germline CDR1 reads MNHNY; CDR2 reads SVGAGI (reference sequence). After removal of 8 bases from V and 6 bases from J, the junction contained 9 bases not matched to a gene. In nucleotides, the CDR3 is TGTGCCAGCTCTCGCCGGGAGGGCCGCGAGCAGTACTTC. It translates to CASSRREGREQYF.

The chain uses TRBV19 and TRBJ2-1, with 10 bases fitting TRBD1. CDR3 size: 15 residues. Looked up from germline, CDR1 is LNHDA and CDR2 is SQIVND (reference sequence). V was clipped by 4 bases and J by 8 bases; unmatched bases: 8. The CDR3 DNA is TGTGCCAGTAGTAAGGGGACAGGGGTCGGCGATGAGCAGTTCTTC. Translated, it gives CASSKGTGVGDEQFF.

The CDR3 spells CASMIQGAHNEQFF. In DNA, the CDR3 is TGTGCCAGCATGATTCAGGGGGCCCACAATGAGCAGTTCTTC. V usage is TRBV27 and J usage is TRBJ2-1, with TRBD1 matching over 8 bases. The J segment lost 5 bases and the V segment lost 7 bases, leaving 7 bases of the junction unmatched. Germline-derived CDR1 and CDR2 are MNHEY and SMNVEV (reference sequence). CDR3 length: 14 amino acids.

The chain employs TRBV27 and TRBJ2-7; 13 bases align to TRBD2. Germline V lookup: CDR1 MNHEY, CDR2 SMNVEV (reference sequence). The CDR3 has 14 amino acids. V trimming: 4 bases; J trimming: 4 bases; junction bases outside the gene matches: 1. The CDR3 DNA sequence: TGTGCCAGCAGTTCACTAGCGGGAGGGTACGAGCAGTACTTC. Translation: CASSSLAGGYEQYF.

The rearrangement links TRBV5-4 to TRBJ2-1, with 8 bases identical to TRBD2. Germline loops: CDR1 SGHNT, CDR2 YYREEE (reference sequence). The CDR3 runs to 15 residues. Trimming cost V 0 bases and J 6 bases; bases outside gene matches: 5. Written as DNA, the CDR3 is TGTGCCAGCAGCTTGGTTGGGCGGGGGGTCAATGAGCAGTTCTTC. It codes for CASSLVGRGVNEQFF. The full variable domain, with the rest looked up from reference TRBV5-4 and TRBJ2-1, is ETGVTQSPTHLIKTRGQQVTLRCSSQSGHNTVSWYQQALGQGPQFIFQYYREEENGRGNFPPRFSGLQFPNYSSELNVNALELDDSALYLCASSLVGRGVNEQFFGPGTRLTVL.

This chain links TRBV2 with TRBJ2-7; 13 bases line up with TRBD2. The germline CDR1 and CDR2 sequences are SNHLY and FYNNEI. The CDR3 has 14 residues. V trimming: 6 bases; J trimming: 3 bases; junction bases outside the gene matches: 2. CDR3 sequence: CASSGTSGNYEQYF. The DNA of the CDR3 is TGTGCCAGCAGCGGGACTAGCGGGAACTACGAGCAGTACTTC.

The chain is built from TRBV6-5 and TRBJ1-2; D gene unclear. CDR1 and CDR2 from the germline V gene are MNHEY and SVGAGI. There are 14 residues in the CDR3. With 2 bases removed from V and 2 bases from J, the gap between germline ends came to 9 bases. The DNA of the CDR3 is TGTGCCAGCAGTTACAACCGGAGAAACTATGGCTACACCTTC. It specifies CASSYNRRNYGYTF.